Presented here are 21 T cell receptor beta chains from one specimen sequenced in a study of PD-L1 blockade in urothelial cancer. Sequencing used immunoSEQ multiplex PCR; TCRdb keeps in-frame clones, though not all of them. The profile shows 95,000 or so clones, over 75% of them singletons. This sample's time point: pretreatment peripheral blood. The source material was PBMCs, sampled around atezolizumab (anti-PD-L1) treatment. These receptor sequences come from a man in his fifties or sixties with urothelial cancer.

The rearrangement uses TRBV5-1 and TRBJ2-4; 9 bases line up with TRBD2. The CDR3 is 17 amino acids. After removal of 0 bases from V and 2 bases from J, the junction contained 6 bases not matched to a gene. From germline, CDR1 is SGHRS and CDR2 YFSETQ. CDR3 coding DNA: TGCGCCAGCAGCTTGGATGGGACTAGCTTGTCCAAAAACATTCAGTACTTC. Protein: CASSLDGTSLSKNIQYF.

This chain connects TRBV4-2 to TRBJ2-3, with 7 bases matching TRBD1. Germline values: CDR1 LGHNA, CDR2 YNFKEQ. Unmatched junction bases numbered 7, after V lost 0 bases and J lost 1 base. There are 17 residues in the CDR3. The CDR3 is CASSQELRQGGTDTQYF. CDR3 sequence (DNA): TGTGCCAGCAGCCAAGAGCTCCGACAGGGAGGCACAGATACGCAGTATTTT.

The chain uses TRBV11-2 and TRBJ1-1; the D is unclear. CDR3 length: 13 residues. Germline assignment: CDR1 SGHAT and CDR2 FQNNGV. V was cut by 1 base and J by 7 bases, with 10 bases left in between. CDR3 residues: CASSLGEGREAFF. DNA for the CDR3: TGTGCCAGCAGCTTAGGTGAGGGTCGTGAAGCTTTCTTT.

The rearrangement joins TRBV18 to TRBJ1-6, with 7 nucleotides matching TRBD1. CDR3 length: 15 amino acids. V was clipped by 3 bases and J by 7 bases; unmatched bases: 6. CDR1 and CDR2 from the germline V gene are KGHSH and LQKENI. The CDR3 spells CASSPTGRSNSPLHF. The DNA of the CDR3 is TGTGCCAGCTCACCGACAGGGCGTTCGAATTCACCCCTCCACTTT.

The CDR3 DNA is TGTGCCAGCAGGGCAGGACAGGGACCCACCCGAGAGTACTTC. This encodes CASRAGQGPTREYF. This sequence joins TRBV6-5 and TRBJ2-7; 8 bases fit TRBD1. The CDR3 totals 14 residues. Germline V lookup: CDR1 MNHEY, CDR2 SVGAGI. The V and J ends lost 6 bases and 11 bases, in that order; junction bases with no gene match: 15.

This chain uses TRBV7-9 with TRBJ2-1; unclear D gene. The germline V gene encodes CDR1 SEHNR and CDR2 FQNEAQ (reference sequence). With 1 base removed from V and 13 bases from J, the gap between germline ends came to 11 bases. The CDR3 runs 12 residues. The CDR3 DNA reads TGTGCCAGCAGCTTAGAGGTAGCTGTCCAGTTCTTC. Encoded protein: CASSLEVAVQFF.

CDR3 nucleotides: TGTGCCAGCAGTGATACGGGACTAGCGGTTCTAGAGACCCAGTACTTC. As protein: CASSDTGLAVLETQYF. This chain joins TRBV2 and TRBJ2-5, with 11 bases aligning to TRBD2. The length of the CDR3 is 16 residues. J gave up 4 bases and V 3 bases, and 7 bases lay outside the gene matches. Germline V CDR1 and CDR2: SNHLY, FYNNEI.

This sequence joins TRBV4-3 and TRBJ1-3; D is unresolved. The V end was cut by 3 bases, the J end by 0 bases, with 12 bases between. Germline CDR1 LGHNA, CDR2 YSLEER. The CDR3 is made up of 16 amino acids. The DNA of the CDR3 is TGCGCCAGCAGCCATAGCCCGACGGACTCTGGAAACACCATATATTTT. Encoded protein: CASSHSPTDSGNTIYF.

The rearrangement uses TRBV7-2 and TRBJ2-1; 8 nucleotides align to TRBD2. Germline V gives CDR1 SGHTA, CDR2 FQGNSA. V lost 2 bases and J lost 7; bases outside the gene matches: 10. The CDR3 sequence is 16 residues long. CDR3 sequence: CASSLSSGEPWNEQFF. The CDR3 bases are TGTGCCAGCAGCTTAAGTAGCGGGGAACCATGGAATGAGCAGTTCTTC.

The chain employs TRBV4-3 and TRBJ1-6; D unclear. This CDR3 region has 18 residues. V lost 4 bases to trimming and J lost 0 bases, with 16 bases between them. Germline V lookup: CDR1 LGHNA, CDR2 YSLEER. CDR3: CASSLFTTKSSYNSPLHF. CDR3 coding DNA: TGCGCCAGCAGCCTTTTTACGACTAAAAGCTCCTATAATTCACCCCTCCACTTT.

J is TRBJ1-2 and V is TRBV28, with 9 bases lining up with TRBD1. Unmatched junction bases numbered 11, after V lost 6 bases and J lost 3 bases. This CDR3 has 16 residues. Germline assignment: CDR1 MDHEN and CDR2 SYDVKM. CDR3 coding DNA: TGTGCCAGCAGCTTTGCGGGACAGGGAGGGTACTATGGCTACACCTTC. This encodes CASSFAGQGGYYGYTF.

The genes are TRBV5-4 and TRBJ1-4; the D is unclear. Trimming took 4 bases from V and 8 from J, leaving 12 bases between them. The CDR3 contains 13 residues. Germline values: CDR1 SGHNT, CDR2 YYREEE (reference sequence). The CDR3 loop reads CASSPAPREKLFF. CDR3 bases: TGTGCCAGCAGCCCGGCTCCCAGGGAAAAACTGTTTTTT.

The chain is built from TRBV29-1 and TRBJ2-2, with TRBD1 matching 12 bases. There are 14 residues in the CDR3. The germline gives CDR1 SQVTM, CDR2 ANQGSEA. The J segment lost 5 bases and the V segment lost 5 bases, leaving 3 bases of the junction unmatched. CDR3 in DNA: TGCAGCGTTCAGGGACAGGGGGCGACCGGGGAGCTGTTTTTT. This codes for CSVQGQGATGELFF.

The chain joins TRBV5-5 to TRBJ2-1; D is possibly TRBD1 (6 bases). The V end was cut by 3 bases, the J end by 6 bases, with 16 bases between. The CDR3 consists of 15 residues. Germline CDR1 reads SGHKS; CDR2 reads YYEKEE (reference sequence). The CDR3 protein is CASSSREGGSNEQFF. The CDR3, as DNA: TGTGCCAGCAGCTCGCGAGAAGGGGGAAGCAATGAGCAGTTCTTC.

The chain is built from TRBV6-5 and TRBJ2-3; unclear D gene. Germline loops: CDR1 MNHEY, CDR2 SVGAGI. The V gene lost 6 bases and the J gene lost 4 bases, with 8 bases spanning the gap. There are 12 residues in the CDR3. The CDR3 here is CASSPSADTQYF. For the CDR3, the DNA is TGTGCCAGCAGCCCGTCGGCAGATACGCAGTATTTT.

CDR3 nucleotide sequence: TGCAGCGTTGCAGGGAAGGGCGGGGAGCTGTTTTTT. Translated: CSVAGKGGELFF. The chain uses TRBV29-1 and TRBJ2-2, with a weak D call TRBD1 (5 bases). V was pared by 4 bases and J by 7 bases, with 10 bases between. This CDR3 comprises 12 residues. Germline assignment: CDR1 SQVTM and CDR2 ANQGSEA.

The V gene is TRBV5-4, the J gene TRBJ2-5, with 7 bases aligning to TRBD1. The germline V gene encodes CDR1 SGHNT and CDR2 YYREEE (reference sequence). V lost 0 bases and J lost 1; bases outside the gene matches: 6. There are 16 residues in the CDR3. Here the CDR3 DNA reads TGTGCCAGCAGCTTGGACCCGGGACAGACCCAAGAGACCCAGTACTTC. Protein sequence: CASSLDPGQTQETQYF.

V and J are TRBV6-6 and TRBJ2-3; D perhaps matches TRBD2 (6 bases). This CDR3 spans 14 amino acids. Germline assignment: CDR1 MNHNY and CDR2 SVGAGI (reference sequence). Trimming shortened V by 0 bases and J by 3 bases, and 7 bases separated the two germline ends. The CDR3 loop reads CASSYSEGTDTQYF. CDR3 DNA: TGTGCCAGCAGTTACTCGGAGGGGACAGATACGCAGTATTTT.

The chain joins TRBV29-1 to TRBJ2-1, with 8 positions matching TRBD2. The CDR3 runs 15 residues. V lost 6 bases to trimming and J lost 9 bases; unmatched junction nucleotides: 16. CDR1 and CDR2 from the germline V gene are SQVTM and ANQGSEA. The CDR3 bases are TGCAGCGTGGACCCGGGAAGCGGGGGCCCCAGTGAGCAGTTCTTC. Translation: CSVDPGSGGPSEQFF.

V and J are TRBV28 and TRBJ1-1; D is possibly TRBD1 (6 bases). The CDR3 consists of 15 residues. Trimming cost V 5 bases and J 2 bases, with 15 bases left between them. CDR1 MDHEN and CDR2 SYDVKM come from the germline V gene. The CDR3 loop is CASSEGGTINTEAFF. The CDR3 DNA is TGTGCCAGCAGTGAGGGGGGGACAATTAACACTGAAGCTTTCTTT.

The chain couples TRBV7-9 to TRBJ2-1; unclear D gene. Trimming removed 4 bases at V and 3 bases at J, with 10 bases between. The CDR3 runs to 14 residues. Germline loops: CDR1 SEHNR, CDR2 FQNEAQ (reference sequence). The CDR3 here is CASSSMASYNEQFF. CDR3 nucleotide sequence: TGTGCCAGCAGCTCCATGGCCAGCTACAATGAGCAGTTCTTC.